This T cell receptor (beta chain) was identified in a study of cytomegalovirus exposure and HLA in healthy donors. Notes on the study in general: Altogether, 150 to 200 TCR beta chains were recorded as cytomegalovirus-associated. In an earlier analysis, about 90% or about 30%: the productive usage of most TCR beta V segments. In a later analysis, across HLA loci, associated TCR counts were highest for DRB1, lowest for HLA-C.

The CDR3 loop spans 15 amino acids. Germline V gene lookup returns CDR1 SNHLY and CDR2 FYNNEI. V was clipped by 4 bases and J by 3 bases, with 13 bases between them. With regard to this clone: The antigen is undetermined.

A multiplex PCR was run with 60 Vbeta primers and 13 Jbeta primers. Assay used: immunoSEQ multiplex PCR; TCRdb lists only in-frame clones, some missing. The table shows around 120,000 clones, with about three quarters occurring only once. Material: PBMCs. The source of this sequence is a woman in her thirties or forties in good health and CMV-seronegative. This chain links TRBV2 with TRBJ1-5; TRBD1 might be the D (5 bases). DNA of the CDR3: TGTGCCAGCAGTGGCCCCGGGGGATTCAATCAGCCCCAGCATTTT. This translates into CASSGPGGFNQPQHF.